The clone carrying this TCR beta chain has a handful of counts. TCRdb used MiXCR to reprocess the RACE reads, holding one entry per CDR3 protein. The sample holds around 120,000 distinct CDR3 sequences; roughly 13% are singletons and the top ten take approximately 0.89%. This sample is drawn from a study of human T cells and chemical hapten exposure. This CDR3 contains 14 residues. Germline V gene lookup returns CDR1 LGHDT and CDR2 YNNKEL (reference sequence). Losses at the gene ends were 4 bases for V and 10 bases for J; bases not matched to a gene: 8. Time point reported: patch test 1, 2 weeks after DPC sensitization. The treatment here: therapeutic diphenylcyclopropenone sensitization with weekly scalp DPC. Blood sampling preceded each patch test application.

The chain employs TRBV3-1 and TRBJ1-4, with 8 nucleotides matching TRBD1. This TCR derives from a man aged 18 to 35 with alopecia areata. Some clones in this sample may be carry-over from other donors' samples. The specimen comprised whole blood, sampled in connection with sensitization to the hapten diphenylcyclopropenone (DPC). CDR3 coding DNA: TGTGCCAGCAGCCCACGGGACAGGATACTAAAACTGTTTTTT. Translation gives CASSPRDRILKLFF.